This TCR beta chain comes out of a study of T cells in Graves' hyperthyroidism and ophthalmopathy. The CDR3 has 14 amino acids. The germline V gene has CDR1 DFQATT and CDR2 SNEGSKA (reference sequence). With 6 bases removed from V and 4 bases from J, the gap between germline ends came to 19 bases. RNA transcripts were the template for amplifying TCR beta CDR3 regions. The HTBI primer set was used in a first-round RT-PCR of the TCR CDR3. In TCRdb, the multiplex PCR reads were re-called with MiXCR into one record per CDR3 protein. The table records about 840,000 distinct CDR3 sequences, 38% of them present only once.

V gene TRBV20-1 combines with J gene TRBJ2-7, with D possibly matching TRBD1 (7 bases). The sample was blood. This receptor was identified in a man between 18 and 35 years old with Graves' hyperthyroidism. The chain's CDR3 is CSARRGQEQYEQYF. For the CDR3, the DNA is TGCAGTGCAAGGAGGGGGCAGGAACAGTACGAGCAGTACTTC.